The 29 T cell receptor beta chains reported below all come from one sample, sequenced in a study of blood T cell repertoires in COVID-19. Libraries were prepared by immunoSEQ multiplex PCR; TCRdb keeps only in-frame clonotypes and omits some of them. The table shows around 80,000 clones, with about four fifths occurring only once. Sequenced: peripheral blood. These receptor sequences come from a human donor in a cohort sampled during active COVID-19.

With respect to this clone: Other DNA sequences in the sample encode the same CDR3. The chain uses TRBV11-3 and TRBJ2-7; no reliable D call. CDR1 is SGHNT and CDR2 is YENEEA in the germline V gene. V gave up 1 base and J gave up 0 bases, with 7 bases separating them. CDR3 size: 14 residues. The CDR3 protein is CASSLGRVSYEQYF. CDR3 nucleotide sequence: TGTGCCAGCAGCTTAGGACGGGTCTCCTACGAGCAGTACTTC.

The J gene is TRBJ2-3, the V gene TRBV11-3; 8 nucleotides match TRBD2. In germline, CDR1 is SGHNT, CDR2 YENEEA. The CDR3 consists of 17 residues. V shed 0 bases, J shed 1 base, and the junction held 6 bases outside the gene matches. Here the CDR3 reads CASSLERGAGGTDTQYF. The CDR3 nucleotides read TGTGCCAGCAGCTTAGAAAGAGGAGCGGGGGGCACAGATACGCAGTATTTT.

The chain employs TRBV6-5 and TRBJ2-7, with a possible D match to TRBD2 (5 bases). V shed 0 bases and J shed 3 bases, with 9 bases lying between them. This CDR3 spans 14 amino acids. Germline CDR1 MNHEY, CDR2 SVGAGI. CDR3 region: CASSYSEVYYEQYF. In DNA form, the CDR3 reads TGTGCCAGCAGTTACTCGGAGGTTTACTACGAGCAGTACTTC.

This chain uses TRBV5-1 with TRBJ2-2; D might be TRBD1 (6 bases). The CDR3 consists of 15 residues. Deletions cut 4 bases from V and 3 bases from J, with 13 bases between. The germline CDR1 and CDR2 sequences are SGHRS and YFSETQ. The CDR3 region has the DNA TGCGCCAGCAGCCTAGGAGCAGGGGACACCGGGGAGCTGTTTTTT. Translated: CASSLGAGDTGELFF.

This clone was counted once. The chain recombines TRBV5-1 with TRBJ1-6, with a possible D match to TRBD1 (6 bases). Germline assignment: CDR1 SGHRS and CDR2 YFSETQ. The CDR3 sequence is 15 residues long. Trimming removed 0 bases from V and 5 bases from J, with 9 bases in between. The CDR3 nucleotides read TGCGCCAGCAGCTTGGATCCAGGGGATAATTCACCCCTCCACTTT. Residues: CASSLDPGDNSPLHF.

The chain uses TRBV19 and TRBJ2-3; TRBD2 aligns across 8 bases. Trimming took 7 bases from V and 0 from J; bases not matched to a gene: 6. Germline values: CDR1 LNHDA, CDR2 SQIVND (reference sequence). The CDR3 contains 15 residues. The CDR3, as DNA: TGTGCCAGTATCCCAGCGGGGGTGAGCACAGATACGCAGTATTTT. This encodes CASIPAGVSTDTQYF.

CDR3 in amino acids: CASSLPGGHGYTF. CDR3 DNA sequence: TGTGCCAGCAGTTTGCCAGGGGGCCATGGCTACACCTTC. This chain uses TRBV27 with TRBJ1-2; 8 bases agree with TRBD1. CDR3 length: 13 amino acids. Germline trimming cut 3 bases from V and 6 bases from J; bases unmatched to any gene: 3. The germline V gene has CDR1 MNHEY and CDR2 SMNVEV (reference sequence).

The CDR3 sequence is CASPPPGQANTEAFF. The DNA for the CDR3 is TGTGCTAGCCCCCCCCCGGGACAGGCAAACACTGAAGCTTTCTTT. The chain carries TRBV12-5 and TRBJ1-1, with TRBD1 matching 8 bases. From germline, CDR1 is LGHNT and CDR2 FRNRAP. The junction had 11 bases not matched to a gene; V was cut back by 9 bases and J by 2 bases. The CDR3 totals 15 residues. The full variable domain, in which reference TRBV12-5 and TRBJ1-1 provide the parts outside the CDR3, is DARVTQTPRHKVTEMGQEVTMRCQPILGHNTVFWYRQTMMQGLELLAYFRNRAPLDDSGMPKDRFSAEMPDATLATLKIQPSEPRDSAVYFCASPPPGQANTEAFFGQGTRLTVV.

The V call is TRBV28, the J call TRBJ2-1; TRBD2 agrees at 9 bases. CDR1 and CDR2 from the germline V gene are MDHEN and SYDVKM. The CDR3 totals 16 residues. V gave up 4 bases and J gave up 7 bases; unmatched junction bases: 11. The CDR3 DNA follows: TGTGCCAGCAGTTCCCCACTAGCGGGCTCAGGGAATGAGCAGTTCTTC. Its protein is CASSSPLAGSGNEQFF.

This chain links TRBV6-4 with TRBJ1-1, with a weak D call TRBD1 (6 bases). This CDR3 comprises 16 residues. V lost 7 bases to trimming and J lost 6 bases, with 24 bases between them. Germline V gives CDR1 MRHNA, CDR2 SNTAGT. CDR3 protein: CASKPLRGGFRAEAFF. CDR3 nucleotides: TGTGCCAGCAAACCCCTAAGGGGGGGGTTTAGGGCTGAAGCTTTCTTT.

The chain has TRBV7-2 and TRBJ1-6; a possible D gene is TRBD1 (5 bases). The CDR3 runs 16 residues. Trimming stripped 3 bases from V and 0 bases from J, with 9 bases between. Germline assignment: CDR1 SGHTA and CDR2 FQGNSA. The CDR3 loop reads CASSFQGSSYNSPLHF. In DNA, the CDR3 is TGTGCCAGCAGCTTTCAGGGAAGCTCCTATAATTCACCCCTCCACTTT.

This rearrangement joins TRBV7-8 to TRBJ2-5; tentative D call: TRBD2 (7 bases). This CDR3 contains 14 residues. Trimming pared 5 bases from V and 5 bases from J, leaving 15 bases between. CDR1 is SGHVS and CDR2 is FQNEAQ in the germline V gene. CDR3: CASSQGGGRETQYF. For the CDR3, the DNA is TGTGCCAGCAGCCAGGGCGGGGGCCGGGAGACCCAGTACTTC. The complete variable domain, with remaining parts taken from reference TRBV7-8 and TRBJ2-5, reads GAGVSQSPRYKVAKRGQDVALRCDPISGHVSLFWYQQALGQGPEFLTYFQNEAQLDKSGLPSDRFFAERPEGSVSTLKIQRTQQEDSAVYLCASSQGGGRETQYFGPGTRLLVL.

This chain uses TRBV5-6 with TRBJ1-2; 8 nucleotides line up with TRBD1. This CDR3 has 15 amino acids. Trimming took 3 bases from V and 4 from J; bases not matched to a gene: 8. CDR1 is SGHDT, CDR2 YYEEEE, per germline. The DNA for the CDR3 is TGTGCCAGCAGCTCCCTCGGGACAGGCCTCTATGGCTACACCTTC. Translating it yields CASSSLGTGLYGYTF.

This clone was observed once. The chain is built from TRBV28 and TRBJ1-2, with 9 bases aligning to TRBD1. V lost 9 bases and J lost 2; bases outside the gene matches: 25. This CDR3 comprises 20 residues. Germline V lookup: CDR1 MDHEN, CDR2 SYDVKM. The CDR3 DNA reads as TGTGCCAGTAGAGCTCAGAGCCACCCCGCCGGGACAGGGAGAAACTATGGCTACACCTTC. As protein: CASRAQSHPAGTGRNYGYTF.

CDR3 in DNA: TGTGCCAGTAGTATACGGACAGGATCGGGTCAAGAGACCCAGTACTTC. It encodes CASSIRTGSGQETQYF. The rearrangement links TRBV19 to TRBJ2-5; 7 bases are shared with TRBD1. The germline gives CDR1 LNHDA, CDR2 SQIVND (reference sequence). V gave up 2 bases and J gave up 2 bases; unmatched junction bases: 8. The CDR3 runs to 16 residues.

The V call is TRBV27, the J call TRBJ2-5, with D possibly being TRBD2 (6 bases). CDR3 length: 19 residues. CDR1 is MNHEY and CDR2 is SMNVEV in the germline V gene (reference sequence). V lost 3 bases to trimming and J lost 2 bases, with 25 bases between them. The CDR3, as DNA: TGTGCCAGCAGTTTGTGGGGCTTCTCCCCAGGTGGGGGGCAAGAGACCCAGTACTTC. As protein: CASSLWGFSPGGGQETQYF.

The V gene is TRBV18, the J gene TRBJ2-3; 7 bases are shared with TRBD1. The CDR3 sequence is 15 residues long. The V and J ends lost 3 bases and 0 bases, in that order; junction bases with no gene match: 3. Germline CDR1 is KGHSH and CDR2 is LQKENI. CDR3 DNA sequence: TGTGCCAGCTCACCGCCGGGACAGAGCACAGATACGCAGTATTTT. Translating gives CASSPPGQSTDTQYF. The entire variable domain, with the rest obtained from reference TRBV18 and TRBJ2-3, is as follows: NAGVMQNPRHLVRRRGQEARLRCSPMKGHSHVYWYRQLPEEGLKFMVYLQKENIIDESGMPKERFSAEFPKEGPSILRIQQVVRGDSAAYFCASSPPGQSTDTQYFGPGTRLTVL.

The rearrangement links TRBV9 to TRBJ2-7; no reliable D call. Trimming pared 0 bases from V and 0 bases from J, leaving 7 bases between. Germline V lookup: CDR1 SGDLS, CDR2 YYNGEE. The CDR3 covers 14 residues. This CDR3 is CASSVDWSSYEQYF. For the CDR3, the DNA is TGTGCCAGCAGCGTAGATTGGAGCTCCTACGAGCAGTACTTC.

This chain connects TRBV28 to TRBJ2-7, with D maybe TRBD2 (5 bases). This CDR3 is built from 14 residues. Trimming removed 1 base at V and 4 bases at J, with 11 bases between. Germline values: CDR1 MDHEN, CDR2 SYDVKM. In nucleotides, the CDR3 is TGTGCCAGCAGTTTATCCAGGACGGGATACGAGCAGTACTTC. Translation: CASSLSRTGYEQYF.

The rearrangement joins TRBV9 to TRBJ1-1, with no clear D. Per germline, CDR1 SGDLS and CDR2 YYNGEE. Trimming stripped 0 bases from V and 1 base from J, with 10 bases between. The CDR3 has 15 amino acids. The CDR3 protein is CASSVVRGGNTEAFF. The CDR3 coding sequence is TGTGCCAGCAGCGTAGTCAGAGGTGGGAACACTGAAGCTTTCTTT.

This clone appeared a single time. The chain carries TRBV5-4 and TRBJ2-7, with 8 bases matching TRBD2. Trimming at V came to 4 bases and at J to 1 base, leaving 13 bases not matched to a gene. Germline V gene lookup returns CDR1 SGHNT and CDR2 YYREEE (reference sequence). There are 17 residues in the CDR3. The DNA of the CDR3 is TGTGCCAGCAGCCCTGGCCGGGCGGGGGGCTTTTCCTACGAGCAGTACTTC. This gives the protein CASSPGRAGGFSYEQYF. Drawing the rest from reference TRBV5-4 and TRBJ2-7, the complete variable domain is ETGVTQSPTHLIKTRGQQVTLRCSSQSGHNTVSWYQQALGQGPQFIFQYYREEENGRGNFPPRFSGLQFPNYSSELNVNALELDDSALYLCASSPGRAGGFSYEQYFGPGTRLTVT.

The rearrangement uses TRBV19 and TRBJ2-7; TRBD1 matches at 8 bases. V lost 5 bases and J lost 7; bases outside the gene matches: 10. This CDR3 contains 14 residues. Germline CDR1 is LNHDA and CDR2 is SQIVND (reference sequence). The CDR3 region has the DNA TGTGCCAGTAGTCACATTCAGGGGGCTGGGGAGCAGTACTTC. Translation gives CASSHIQGAGEQYF. The whole variable domain, remainder taken from reference TRBV19 and TRBJ2-7, is DGGITQSPKYLFRKEGQNVTLSCEQNLNHDAMYWYRQDPGQGLRLIYYSQIVNDFQKGDIAEGYSVSREKKESFPLTVTSAQKNPTAFYLCASSHIQGAGEQYFGPGTRLTVT.

This chain uses TRBV28 with TRBJ2-1; D gene ambiguous. Between the trimmed V and J ends, which lost 1 base and 0 bases, there was a span of 7 bases. CDR1 is MDHEN and CDR2 is SYDVKM in the germline V gene. The CDR3 has 15 residues. CDR3 bases: TGTGCCAGCAGTTTATCGCCCAGCTCCTACAATGAGCAGTTCTTC. Protein: CASSLSPSSYNEQFF.

This rearrangement joins TRBV2 to TRBJ2-1; TRBD2 agrees at 9 bases. Per germline, CDR1 SNHLY and CDR2 FYNNEI. Germline trimming cut 8 bases from V and 8 bases from J; bases unmatched to any gene: 10. This CDR3 region has 14 residues. Here the CDR3 DNA reads TGTGCCAGCGCCGCTTTAGCGGGAGCGTATGAGCAGTTCTTC. Protein product: CASAALAGAYEQFF.

V gene TRBV5-1 combines with J gene TRBJ1-2; the match to TRBD1 covers 8 bases. V was pared by 2 bases and J by 4 bases, with 4 bases of the junction left unmatched. CDR1 and CDR2 (germline): SGHRS, YFSETQ. CDR3 size: 14 residues. In DNA form, the CDR3 reads TGCGCCAGCAGCTTAACAGGGGGGAGCTATGGCTACACCTTC. Protein sequence: CASSLTGGSYGYTF. Full variable domain (rest looked up from reference TRBV5-1 and TRBJ1-2): KAGVTQTPRYLIKTRGQQVTLSCSPISGHRSVSWYQQTPGQGLQFLFEYFSETQRNKGNFPGRFSGRQFSNSRSEMNVSTLELGDSALYLCASSLTGGSYGYTFGSGTRLTVV.

This clone occurred a few times. The chain carries TRBV9 and TRBJ1-1; TRBD1 matches at 7 bases. The V gene end was trimmed by 4 bases and the J gene end by 1 base; junction bases not matched to a gene: 4. CDR3 length equals 14 residues. Germline V CDR1 and CDR2: SGDLS, YYNGEE. The CDR3 nucleotides read TGTGCCAGCAGCCCCGGACAGGCGAACACTGAAGCTTTCTTT. Encoded protein: CASSPGQANTEAFF.

The rearrangement joins TRBV7-9 to TRBJ1-1; D possibly corresponds to TRBD1 (6 bases). CDR3 length: 14 amino acids. The germline gives CDR1 SEHNR, CDR2 FQNEAQ (reference sequence). V lost 5 bases and J 6 bases, leaving 16 bases between the germline ends. The CDR3 DNA sequence: TGTGCCAGCAGCCTATCAGGGGTTCGGGCTGAAGCTTTCTTT. Amino acid sequence: CASSLSGVRAEAFF.

The chain recombines TRBV9 with TRBJ1-6, with D unclear. V was trimmed by 2 bases and J by 3 bases, leaving 6 bases between them. The CDR3 runs 14 residues. Germline CDR1 SGDLS, CDR2 YYNGEE. As DNA, the CDR3 is TGTGCCAGCAGCGTCGGAGACTATAATTCACCCCTCCACTTT. Residues: CASSVGDYNSPLHF.

This clone was seen only once. The V gene is TRBV7-2, the J gene TRBJ2-5; 9 bases agree with TRBD2. The CDR3 sequence is 15 residues long. J lost 3 bases, V lost 3 bases, and 5 bases had no gene match. Germline V gene sequence: CDR1 SGHTA, CDR2 FQGNSA. The CDR3 DNA is TGTGCCAGCAGCTTTGGTTTAGCGGGGGAAGAGACCCAGTACTTC. Translated: CASSFGLAGEETQYF.